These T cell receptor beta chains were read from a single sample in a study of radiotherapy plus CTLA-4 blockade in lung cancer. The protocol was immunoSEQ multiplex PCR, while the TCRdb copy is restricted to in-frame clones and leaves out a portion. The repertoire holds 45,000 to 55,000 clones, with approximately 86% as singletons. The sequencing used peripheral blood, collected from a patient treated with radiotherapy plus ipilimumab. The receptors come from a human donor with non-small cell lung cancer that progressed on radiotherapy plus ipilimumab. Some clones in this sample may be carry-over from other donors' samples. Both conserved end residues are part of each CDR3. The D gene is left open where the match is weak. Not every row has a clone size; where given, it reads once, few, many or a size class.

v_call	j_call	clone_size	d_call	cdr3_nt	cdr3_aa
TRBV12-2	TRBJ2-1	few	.	TGTGCCAGCAGCTCGATGGGGGGTGAGCAGTTCTTC	CASSSMGGEQFF
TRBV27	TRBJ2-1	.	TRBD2	TGTGCCAGCAGTCCTCAGCGGGAAGGGTACAATGAGCAGTTCTTC	CASSPQREGYNEQFF
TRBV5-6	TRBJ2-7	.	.	TGTGCCAGCAGCTTGTTCAGGGCCGAGCAGTACTTC	CASSLFRAEQYF
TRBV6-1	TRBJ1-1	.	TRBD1	TGTGCCAGCAGGCTCCGGGACAGTTGGGCTTTCTTT	CASRLRDSWAFF
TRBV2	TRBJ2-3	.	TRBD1	TGTGCCACCGCTCTGACAGGGGGCCTCACAGATACGCAGTATTTT	CATALTGGLTDTQYF
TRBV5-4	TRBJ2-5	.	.	TGTGCCAGCAGAAATCCCCCTCACCAAGAGACCCAGTACTTC	CASRNPPHQETQYF
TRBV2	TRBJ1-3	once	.	TGTGCCAGCAAATGGCGGCTCGACGGAAACACCATATATTTT	CASKWRLDGNTIYF
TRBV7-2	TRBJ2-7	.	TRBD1	TGTGCCAGCAGGAAACGGACAGGAAGCCCCCACGAGCAGTACTTC	CASRKRTGSPHEQYF
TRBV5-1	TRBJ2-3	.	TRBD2	TGCGCCTGTCGCGGGGGGCGGACGGATACGCAGTATTTT	CACRGGRTDTQYF
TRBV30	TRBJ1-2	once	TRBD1	TGTGCCTGGAGTTCGGGACAGGGGCGTTATGGCTACACCTTC	CAWSSGQGRYGYTF
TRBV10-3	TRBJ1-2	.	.	TGTGCCATCAGTGAGGGCGGCTATGGCTACACCTTC	CAISEGGYGYTF
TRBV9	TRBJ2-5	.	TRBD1	TGTGCCAGCAGCGCCCCGGGACAGGCCAGGCGGTACTTC	CASSAPGQARRYF
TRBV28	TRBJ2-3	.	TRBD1	TGTGCCAGCACCCGACAGGGGATTACTAGCACAGATACGCAGTATTTT	CASTRQGITSTDTQYF
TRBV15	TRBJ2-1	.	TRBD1	TGTGCCACCAGATCAAACCGGGACAGTCGATCGGGTGAGCAGTTCTTC	CATRSNRDSRSGEQFF
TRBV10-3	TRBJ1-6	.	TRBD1	TGTGCCATCAGAGGACAGGAAGGGTCCTATAATTCACCCCTCCACTTT	CAIRGQEGSYNSPLHF
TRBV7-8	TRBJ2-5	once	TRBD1	TGTGCCAGCCTGGGACAGCAGCAAGAGACCCAGTACTTC	CASLGQQQETQYF
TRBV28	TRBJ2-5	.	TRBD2	TGTGCCAGCAGCTACCACCCGGGACTAGCGGGGAGGGGAGAGACCCAGTACTTC	CASSYHPGLAGRGETQYF
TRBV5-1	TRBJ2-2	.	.	TGCGCCAGCAGCTTGGGGGGCAGCAACACCGGGGAGCTGTTTTTT	CASSLGGSNTGELFF
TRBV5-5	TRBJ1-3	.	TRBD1	TGTGCCAGCAGCTCGGACAGGGGGCTCGGAAACACCATATATTTT	CASSSDRGLGNTIYF
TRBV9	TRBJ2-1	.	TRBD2	TGTGCCAGCAGCGTAGACCCTAGCGGTTCCTACAATGAGCAGTTCTTC	CASSVDPSGSYNEQFF
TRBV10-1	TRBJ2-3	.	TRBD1	TGCGCCAGCAGTGTTTGGGGACAGGGCACAGATACGCAGTATTTT	CASSVWGQGTDTQYF
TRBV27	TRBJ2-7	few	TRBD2	TGTGCCAGCAGTTTACTCCGGGGGGAGTACGAGCAGTACTTC	CASSLLRGEYEQYF
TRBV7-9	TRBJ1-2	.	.	TGTGCCAGCAGCTTAGATACAGGTTCGGTCCTTAACTATGGCTACACCTTC	CASSLDTGSVLNYGYTF
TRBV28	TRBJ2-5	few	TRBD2	TGTGCCAGCAGTTTAATCTTCGGGAGGGCCCGTGAGACCCAGTACTTC	CASSLIFGRARETQYF
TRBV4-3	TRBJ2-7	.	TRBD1	TGCGCCAGCAGCCAAGAGGTGTGGCTCCGGACAGGGGTCCCCACCTACGAGCAGTACTTC	CASSQEVWLRTGVPTYEQYF
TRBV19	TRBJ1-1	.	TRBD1	TGTGCCAGTAGTATAGATCCGGGACAGGGGGGTGATATCACTGAAGCTTTCTTT	CASSIDPGQGGDITEAFF
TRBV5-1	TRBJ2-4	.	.	TGCGCCAGCAGCTTGTCGGTGCCTCTCACAGCCAAAAACATTCAGTACTTC	CASSLSVPLTAKNIQYF
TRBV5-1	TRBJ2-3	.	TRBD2	TGCGCCAGCGAGCCTAGCGGATCTGAAGATACGCAGTATTTT	CASEPSGSEDTQYF
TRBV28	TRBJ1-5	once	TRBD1	TGTGCCAGCAGGGGACAGCTGTTTAATCAGCCCCAGCATTTT	CASRGQLFNQPQHF
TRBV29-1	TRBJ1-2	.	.	TGCAGCGTTGAAGTCGTATCAGGAAACTATGGCTACACCTTC	CSVEVVSGNYGYTF
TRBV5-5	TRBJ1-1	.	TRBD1	TGTGCCAGCAGCCCTCATAAGGGGGCCACTGAAGCTTTCTTT	CASSPHKGATEAFF
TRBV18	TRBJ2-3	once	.	TGTGCCAGCCGGCCGGGCGGACTCACAGATACGCAGTATTTT	CASRPGGLTDTQYF
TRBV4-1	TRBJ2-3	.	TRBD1	TGCGCCAGCAGCCAAGGTCGCGGACAGGATCCCCGGGATACGCAGTATTTT	CASSQGRGQDPRDTQYF
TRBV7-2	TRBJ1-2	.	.	TGTGCCGGACGGACAGTAAACTATGGCTACACCTTC	CAGRTVNYGYTF
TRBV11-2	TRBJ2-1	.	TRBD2	TGTGCCAGCAGCGAGACTAGCGGGGGGTATGAGCAGTTCTTC	CASSETSGGYEQFF
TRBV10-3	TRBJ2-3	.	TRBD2	TGTGCCATCAGTGATCGGGAGGGCACGGATACGCAGTATTTT	CAISDREGTDTQYF
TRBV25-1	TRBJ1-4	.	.	TGTGCCAGCAGTGATTCGTTATGGGGACATAATGAAAAACTGTTTTTT	CASSDSLWGHNEKLFF
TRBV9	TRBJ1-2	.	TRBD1	TGTGCCAGCAGCCCAGGGGGCGGGGGCTACACCTTC	CASSPGGGGYTF
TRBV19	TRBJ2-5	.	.	TGTGCCAGTAGTGGGCGAGGGGGAGGGCAAGAGACCCAGTACTTC	CASSGRGGGQETQYF
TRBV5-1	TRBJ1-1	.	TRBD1	TGCGCCAGCGGGACAGGGGGCGGAGAGAACACTGAAGCTTTCTTT	CASGTGGGENTEAFF
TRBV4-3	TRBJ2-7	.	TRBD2	TGCGCCAGCAGCCAAGAGTACGCGGGAGGGTCCACCTACGAGCAGTACTTC	CASSQEYAGGSTYEQYF
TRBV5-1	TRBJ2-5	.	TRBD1	TGCGCCAGCAGCTTGGGACAGGGAGAGACCCAGTACTTC	CASSLGQGETQYF
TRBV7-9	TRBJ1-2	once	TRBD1	TGTGCCAGCAGCTGGGACAGCGACTATGGCTACACCTTC	CASSWDSDYGYTF
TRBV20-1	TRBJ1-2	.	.	TGCAGTGCTAGGGGGGGCTATGGCTACACCTTC	CSARGGYGYTF
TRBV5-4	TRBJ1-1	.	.	TGTGCCAGCAGCTTGAGTTGGGGTGTAGACAGAAAGAACACTGAAGCTTTCTTT	CASSLSWGVDRKNTEAFF
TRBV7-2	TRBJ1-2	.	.	TGCGCCAGCAGCCAAGAAGGGGGATATACTAACTATGGCTACACCTTC	CASSQEGGYTNYGYTF
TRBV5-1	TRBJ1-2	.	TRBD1	TGCGCCAGCTCCCTAACTCCGGGACAGGGTTTATATGGCTACACCTTC	CASSLTPGQGLYGYTF
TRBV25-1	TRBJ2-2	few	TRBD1	TGTGCCAGCAGTGAATTCGCACGAGGGGGCAACACCGGGGAGCTGTTTTTT	CASSEFARGGNTGELFF